Shown below are 7 T cell receptor beta chains from a single sample sequenced in a study of shared clonotypes between healthy human individuals. CD45RO negativity and positive selection for CCR7 defined naive CD8 cells, a population that excluded terminally differentiated effector memory CD45RA+ cells. The data were produced by immunoSEQ multiplex PCR, yet TCRdb's version contains in-frame clones alone and is incomplete. The table shows around 2,000,000 clones, with about 95% occurring only once. What was sequenced was naive CD8+ T cells sorted from blood. The source of these receptors is a man between 18 and 29 years old in good health.

Only one count was recorded for this clone. The chain joins TRBV15 to TRBJ2-5, with D possibly matching TRBD1 (5 bases). The CDR3 is 14 residues long. Per the germline V gene, CDR1 is LNHNV and CDR2 is YYDKDF (reference sequence). The V gene lost 0 bases and the J gene lost 5 bases, with 10 bases spanning the gap. CDR3 protein: CATSREGEAETQYF. The CDR3 DNA reads as TGTGCCACCAGCAGAGAAGGGGAAGCGGAGACCCAGTACTTC.

This chain uses TRBV28 with TRBJ1-1; D uncertain. The V end was cut by 2 bases, the J end by 1 base, with 8 bases between. Germline V gene lookup returns CDR1 MDHEN and CDR2 SYDVKM. The CDR3 runs 14 residues. The CDR3 bases are TGTGCCAGCAGTTTAACACGGCAGAACACTGAAGCTTTCTTT. Its translation: CASSLTRQNTEAFF. Variable domain in full (rest from reference TRBV28 and TRBJ1-1): DVKVTQSSRYLVKRTGEKVFLECVQDMDHENMFWYRQDPGLGLRLIYFSYDVKMKEKGDIPEGYSVSREKKERFSLILESASTNQTSMYLCASSLTRQNTEAFFGQGTRLTVV.

The chain joins TRBV5-1 to TRBJ1-1; the D is unclear. Germline V gene data show CDR1 as SGHRS and CDR2 as YFSETQ. V gave up 2 bases and J gave up 8 bases, with 13 bases separating them. This CDR3 region has 13 residues. In DNA, the CDR3 is TGCGCCAGCAGCTTCGGGGTTATGGGAGAAGCTTTCTTT. Protein sequence: CASSFGVMGEAFF.

This chain connects TRBV9 to TRBJ1-2, with 7 positions matching TRBD1. This CDR3 is built from 13 residues. Trimming at V came to 3 bases and at J to 7 bases, leaving 6 bases not matched to a gene. The germline CDR1 and CDR2 sequences are SGDLS and YYNGEE. The CDR3 DNA sequence: TGTGCCAGCAGCGGGACGACAGGGCCTGGCTACACCTTC. This translates into CASSGTTGPGYTF.

This clone has just one count. The chain has TRBV15 and TRBJ2-7, with TRBD1 identical over 8 bases. V shed 4 bases, J shed 5 bases, and the junction held 16 bases outside the gene matches. This CDR3 has 17 amino acids. The germline CDR1 and CDR2 sequences are LNHNV and YYDKDF (reference sequence). Here the CDR3 reads CATSTSETGVWIHEQYF. The CDR3 region has the DNA TGTGCCACCAGCACCTCCGAGACAGGGGTTTGGATCCACGAGCAGTACTTC.

The chain is built from TRBV5-1 and TRBJ1-3; the D gene is possibly TRBD1 (5 bases). The CDR3 is made up of 16 amino acids. V gave up 0 bases and J gave up 0 bases, with 10 bases separating them. Germline assignment: CDR1 SGHRS and CDR2 YFSETQ. CDR3 amino acids: CASSLEGHSSGNTIYF. The DNA for the CDR3 is TGCGCCAGCAGCTTGGAAGGACACAGCTCTGGAAACACCATATATTTT. Based on the CDR3 plus reference TRBV5-1 and TRBJ1-3, the full variable domain is KAGVTQTPRYLIKTRGQQVTLSCSPISGHRSVSWYQQTPGQGLQFLFEYFSETQRNKGNFPGRFSGRQFSNSRSEMNVSTLELGDSALYLCASSLEGHSSGNTIYFGEGSWLTVV.

This CDR3 is CASSSGDRTSTDTQYF. For the CDR3, the DNA is TGTGCCAGCAGCTCGGGGGACAGGACTAGCACAGATACGCAGTATTTT. This chain connects TRBV7-9 to TRBJ2-3; TRBD1 matches 8 bases. Germline CDR1 reads SEHNR; CDR2 reads FQNEAQ (reference sequence). The CDR3 runs to 16 residues. The J segment lost 0 bases and the V segment lost 4 bases, leaving 6 bases of the junction unmatched.